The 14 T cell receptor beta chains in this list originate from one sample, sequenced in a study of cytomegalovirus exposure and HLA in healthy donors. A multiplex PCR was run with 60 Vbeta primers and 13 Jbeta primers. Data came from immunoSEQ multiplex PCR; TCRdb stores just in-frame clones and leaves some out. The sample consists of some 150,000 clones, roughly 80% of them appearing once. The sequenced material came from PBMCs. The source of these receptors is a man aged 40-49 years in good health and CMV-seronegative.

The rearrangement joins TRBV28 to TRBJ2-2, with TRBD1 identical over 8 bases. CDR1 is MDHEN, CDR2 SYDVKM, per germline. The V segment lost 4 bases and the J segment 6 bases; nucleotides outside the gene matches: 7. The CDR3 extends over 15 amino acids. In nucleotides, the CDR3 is TGTGCCAGCAGTTCAGGCTCACAGGGGGCCGGGGAGCTGTTTTTT. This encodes CASSSGSQGAGELFF.

The CDR3 here is CASYPGTPYGYTF. Here the CDR3 DNA reads TGTGCCAGCTATCCCGGGACACCGTATGGCTACACCTTC. V and J are TRBV2 and TRBJ1-2, with D possibly matching TRBD1 (6 bases). The length of the CDR3 is 13 residues. The germline V gene has CDR1 SNHLY and CDR2 FYNNEI. V shed 8 bases and J shed 5 bases, with 15 bases lying between them. Drawing the rest from reference TRBV2 and TRBJ1-2, the complete variable domain is EPEVTQTPSHQVTQMGQEVILRCVPISNHLYFYWYRQILGQKVEFLVSFYNNEISEKSEIFDDQFSVERPDGSNFTLKIRSTKLEDSAMYFCASYPGTPYGYTFGSGTRLTVV.

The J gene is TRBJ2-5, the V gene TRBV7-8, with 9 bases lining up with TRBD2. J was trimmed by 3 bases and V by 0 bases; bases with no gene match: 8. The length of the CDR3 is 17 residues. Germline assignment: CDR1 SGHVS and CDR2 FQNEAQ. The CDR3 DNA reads TGTGCCAGCAGCTTAGCGCTTCTAGCGGGGCCCGAAGAGACCCAGTACTTC. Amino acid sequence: CASSLALLAGPEETQYF.

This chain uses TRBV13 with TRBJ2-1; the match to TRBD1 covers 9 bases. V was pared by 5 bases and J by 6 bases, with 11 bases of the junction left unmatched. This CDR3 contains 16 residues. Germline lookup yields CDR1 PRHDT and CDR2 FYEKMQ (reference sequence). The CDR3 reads CASSSLRDRVSNEQFF. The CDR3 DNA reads TGTGCCAGCAGCAGTCTCCGGGACAGGGTCTCCAATGAGCAGTTCTTC.

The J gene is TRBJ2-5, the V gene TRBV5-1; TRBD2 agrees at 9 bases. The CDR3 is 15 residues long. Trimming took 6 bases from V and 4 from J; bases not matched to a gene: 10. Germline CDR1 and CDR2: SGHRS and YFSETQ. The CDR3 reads CASIFSGGRGETQYF. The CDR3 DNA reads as TGCGCCAGCATATTTAGCGGGGGTCGGGGAGAGACCCAGTACTTC.

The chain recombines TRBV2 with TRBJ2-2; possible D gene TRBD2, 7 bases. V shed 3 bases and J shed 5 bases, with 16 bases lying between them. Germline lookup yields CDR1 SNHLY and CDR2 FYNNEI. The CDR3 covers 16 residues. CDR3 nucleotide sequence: TGTGCCAGCAGTGATATTGGCGGGGGCAAGACCGGGGAGCTGTTTTTT. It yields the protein CASSDIGGGKTGELFF.

This CDR3 reads CASSLIPAGSSYNEQFF. CDR3 nucleotide sequence: TGCGCCAGCAGCTTGATCCCAGCGGGTAGCTCCTACAATGAGCAGTTCTTC. The V call is TRBV5-1, the J call TRBJ2-1; perhaps TRBD2 as D (6 bases). The CDR3 is 17 amino acids. Trimming pared 1 base from V and 0 bases from J, leaving 14 bases between. Per germline, CDR1 SGHRS and CDR2 YFSETQ. Full variable domain (missing parts from reference TRBV5-1 and TRBJ2-1): KAGVTQTPRYLIKTRGQQVTLSCSPISGHRSVSWYQQTPGQGLQFLFEYFSETQRNKGNFPGRFSGRQFSNSRSEMNVSTLELGDSALYLCASSLIPAGSSYNEQFFGPGTRLTVL.

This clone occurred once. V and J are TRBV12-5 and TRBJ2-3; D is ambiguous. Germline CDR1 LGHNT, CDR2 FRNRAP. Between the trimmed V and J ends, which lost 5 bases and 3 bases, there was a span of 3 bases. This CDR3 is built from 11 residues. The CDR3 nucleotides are TGTGCTAGTGGTCTGACAGATACGCAGTATTTT. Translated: CASGLTDTQYF.

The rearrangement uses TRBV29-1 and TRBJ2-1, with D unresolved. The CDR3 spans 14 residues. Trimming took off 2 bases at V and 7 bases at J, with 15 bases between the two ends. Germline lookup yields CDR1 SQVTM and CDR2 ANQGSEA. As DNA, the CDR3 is TGCAGCGTTGAAAGTGCCCCCCTAATGAATGAGCAGTTCTTC. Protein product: CSVESAPLMNEQFF.

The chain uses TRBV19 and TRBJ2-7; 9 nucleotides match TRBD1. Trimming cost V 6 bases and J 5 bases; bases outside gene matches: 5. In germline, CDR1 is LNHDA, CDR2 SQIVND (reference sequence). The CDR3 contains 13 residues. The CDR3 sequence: CASSHRGPNEQYF. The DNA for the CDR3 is TGTGCCAGTAGCCACAGGGGGCCCAACGAGCAGTACTTC.

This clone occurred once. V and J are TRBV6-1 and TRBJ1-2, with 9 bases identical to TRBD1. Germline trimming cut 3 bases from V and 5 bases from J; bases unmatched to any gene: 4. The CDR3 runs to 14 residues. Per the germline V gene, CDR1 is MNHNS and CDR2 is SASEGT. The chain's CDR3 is CASSDTGGYYGYTF. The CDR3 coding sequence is TGTGCCAGCAGTGACACAGGGGGCTATTATGGCTACACCTTC.

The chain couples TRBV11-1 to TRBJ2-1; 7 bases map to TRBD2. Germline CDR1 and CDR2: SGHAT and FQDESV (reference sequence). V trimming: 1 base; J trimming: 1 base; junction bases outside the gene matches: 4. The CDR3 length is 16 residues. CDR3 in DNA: TGTGCCAGCAGCTTAGTTGGGGGGGAGTCCTACAATGAGCAGTTCTTC. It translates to CASSLVGGESYNEQFF. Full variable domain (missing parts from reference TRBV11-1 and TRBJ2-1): EAEVAQSPRYKITEKSQAVAFWCDPISGHATLYWYRQILGQGPELLVQFQDESVVDDSQLPKDRFSAERLKGVDSTLKIQPAELGDSAMYLCASSLVGGESYNEQFFGPGTRLTVL.

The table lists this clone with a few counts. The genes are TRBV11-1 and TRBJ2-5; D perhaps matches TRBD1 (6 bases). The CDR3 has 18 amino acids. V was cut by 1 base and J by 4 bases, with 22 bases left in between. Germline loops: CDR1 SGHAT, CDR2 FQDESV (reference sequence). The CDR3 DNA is TGTGCCAGCAGCTTAGATGTTGACAGGTCTTGGGGTCGAGAGACCCAGTACTTC. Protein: CASSLDVDRSWGRETQYF.

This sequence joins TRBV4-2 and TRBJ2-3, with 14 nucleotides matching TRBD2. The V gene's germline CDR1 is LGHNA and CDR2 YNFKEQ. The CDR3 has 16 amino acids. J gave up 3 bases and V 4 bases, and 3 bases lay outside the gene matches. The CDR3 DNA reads TGTGCCAGCAGCCTCTGGACTAGCGGGGGGACAGATACGCAGTATTTT. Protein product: CASSLWTSGGTDTQYF.